These 27 T cell receptor beta chains originate from one sample sequenced in a study of CD8 T cells in ankylosing spondylitis. One entry per CDR3 protein, called by TCRdb with MiXCR from the 5' RACE reads. Altogether 200,000 or so distinct CDR3 sequences are present, around 13% being singletons, with the ten largest covering roughly 9.6%. Material for sequencing was blood, either unsorted or a sorted T cell fraction (not recorded which). These receptors were collected from a female donor with ankylosing spondylitis or in good health (not recorded which).

In this sample, this clonotype turned up many times. This chain joins TRBV9 and TRBJ1-5; D gene ambiguous. The V and J ends lost 0 bases and 4 bases respectively, with 8 bases between them. The CDR3 contains 14 residues. Germline CDR1 is SGDLS and CDR2 is YYNGEE. The CDR3 nucleotides read TGTGCCAGCAGCGTAGGTGCAGAAAATCAGCCCCAGCATTTT. Its protein is CASSVGAENQPQHF.

This clonotype has just a few counts. The junction departs from germline at one end; a sequencing error may be responsible. CDR3 sequence (DNA): TGCGCCAGCAGCTCGAACAGGGGGCGGGACGTGGATTTT. Translation gives CASSSNRGRDVDF. This chain joins TRBV5-1 and TRBJ2-3, with TRBD1 matching 9 bases. This CDR3 is built from 13 residues. From germline, CDR1 is SGHRS and CDR2 YFSETQ. The full variable domain, with the rest looked up from reference TRBV5-1 and TRBJ2-3, is KAGVTQTPRYLIKTRGQQVTLSCSPISGHRSVSWYQQTPGQGLQFLFEYFSETQRNKGNFPGRFSGRQFSNSRSEMNVSTLELGDSALYLCASSSNRGRDVDFGPGTRLTVL.

This clonotype was counted at least ten times. J is TRBJ1-5 and V is TRBV12-3 or TRBV12-4; possibly TRBD1 for D (5 bases). V lost 6 bases and J lost 6, with 18 bases in between. CDR3 length equals 15 residues. CDR3 in DNA: TGTGCCAGCAGCCAGGGTTCGGGGGTGGCTCAGCCCCAGCATTTT. Amino acids: CASSQGSGVAQPQHF.

At least ten counts were recorded for this clonotype. V and J are TRBV20-1 and TRBJ2-3; D might be TRBD1 or TRBD2, each matching 5 bases. Per the germline V gene, CDR1 is DFQATT and CDR2 is SNEGSKA (reference sequence). The germline V and J ends were trimmed by 3 bases and 6 bases, with 10 bases remaining between them. The CDR3 has 12 amino acids. CDR3 nucleotides: TGCAGTGCTAGGGGACGGGGCGATACGCAGTATTTT. Its translation: CSARGRGDTQYF.

This clonotype was observed a single time. This clone may be a read error of a much larger clone one base away. V usage is TRBV28 and J usage is TRBJ1-5; a weak D match, TRBD1 (6 bases). The J call may be wrong; the DNA end is better matched by TRBJ2-3. This CDR3 comprises 14 residues. CDR1 and CDR2 from the germline V gene are MDHEN and SYDVKM. CDR3 sequence: CASSLAQGFQPQYF. DNA of the CDR3: TGTGCCAGCAGTTTAGCACAGGGCTTTCAGCCCCAGTATTTT.

This clonotype was seen more than once but under ten times. J is TRBJ2-3 and V is TRBV7-2, with D possibly called TRBD1 or TRBD2 (5 bases each). Trimming stripped 6 bases from V and 5 bases from J, with 15 bases between. The germline gives CDR1 SGHTA, CDR2 FQGNSA. This CDR3 contains 14 residues. The DNA of the CDR3 is TGTGCCAGCAGTTCCCAGGGAGTAGGAGATACGCAGTATTTT. Its protein product is CASSSQGVGDTQYF. The whole variable domain, filled in from reference TRBV7-2 and TRBJ2-3, reads GAGVSQSPSNKVTEKGKDVELRCDPISGHTALYWYRQSLGQGLEFLIYFQGNSAPDKSGLPSDRFSAERTGGSVSTLTIQRTQQEDSAVYLCASSSQGVGDTQYFGPGTRLTVL.

This clonotype occurred a few times. This chain links TRBV12-3 or TRBV12-4 with TRBJ1-5, with 8 bases identical to TRBD1. This CDR3 contains 13 residues. V was clipped by 6 bases and J by 7 bases; unmatched bases: 5. The CDR3 spells CASSSDRGQPQHF. The CDR3 region has the DNA TGTGCCAGCAGCTCCGACAGGGGCCAGCCCCAGCATTTT.

The chain combines TRBV7-2 with TRBJ2-3, with D hard to call. In germline, CDR1 is SGHTA, CDR2 FQGNSA. CDR3 length: 14 amino acids. Trimming removed 4 bases at V and 2 bases at J, with 10 bases between. CDR3 nucleotide sequence: TGTGCCAGCAGCTCCCGGGCCGACACAGATACGCAGTATTTT. Its protein is CASSSRADTDTQYF.

At least ten counts were recorded for this clonotype. The chain employs TRBV7-2 and TRBJ1-1; maybe TRBD1 (6 bases). The length of the CDR3 is 14 residues. Germline-derived CDR1 and CDR2 are SGHTA and FQGNSA. V lost 6 bases and J lost 1, with 12 bases in between. CDR3 amino acids: CASRSPGQNTEAFF. In DNA form, the CDR3 reads TGTGCCAGCAGGTCGCCGGGACAGAACACTGAAGCTTTCTTT.

This chain uses TRBV7-9 with TRBJ2-3, with 10 bases aligning to TRBD2. Losses at the gene ends were 8 bases for V and 6 bases for J; bases not matched to a gene: 8. The CDR3 has 14 amino acids. CDR1 and CDR2 (germline): SEHNR, FQNEAQ (reference sequence). The CDR3 bases are TGTGCCAGCTCTCGCAGCGGGAGGGAGGATACGCAGTATTTT. Translating it yields CASSRSGREDTQYF.

This clonotype occurred many times. This chain links TRBV12-3 or TRBV12-4 with TRBJ2-5, with D possibly matching TRBD2 (6 bases). Between the trimmed V and J ends, which lost 1 base and 4 bases, there was a span of 10 bases. The CDR3 extends over 14 amino acids. The CDR3 here is CASSLGGVPETQYF. CDR3 DNA: TGTGCCAGCAGTTTAGGGGGGGTCCCAGAGACCCAGTACTTC.

Regarding this clonotype: This clone may be a read error of a much larger clone one base away. This chain joins TRBV6-5 and TRBJ2-3; TRBD2 agrees at 7 bases. The V and J ends lost 4 bases and 5 bases, in that order; junction bases with no gene match: 6. Germline values: CDR1 MNHEY, CDR2 SVGAGI. The CDR3 loop spans 14 amino acids. The CDR3 DNA follows: TGTGCCAGCAGTTGGGGCGGGAGTGGAGATACGCAGTATTTT. Its protein is CASSWGGSGDTQYF.

Only a few counts were recorded for this clonotype. The chain is built from TRBV5-1 and TRBJ2-2, with TRBD2 as a possible D gene (5 bases). CDR3 length: 15 amino acids. V was shortened by 0 bases and J by 4 bases, with 10 bases between the two germline ends. Germline lookup yields CDR1 SGHRS and CDR2 YFSETQ. CDR3 sequence (DNA): TGCGCCAGCAGCTTGGGGGCCAGCGGCACCGGGGAGCTGTTTTTT. Translating it yields CASSLGASGTGELFF.

This clonotype was seen repeatedly, ten times or more. The chain recombines TRBV12-3 or TRBV12-4 with TRBJ1-2; unclear D gene. CDR3 length: 14 amino acids. Trimming removed 2 bases from V and 6 bases from J, with 13 bases in between. The CDR3: CASSLHGSMNGYTF. CDR3 nucleotides: TGTGCCAGCAGTTTACATGGCAGCATGAATGGCTACACCTTC.

This clonotype turned up a few times. The chain links TRBV28 to TRBJ2-5; tentatively, D is TRBD2 (5 bases). Germline V lookup: CDR1 MDHEN, CDR2 SYDVKM. The CDR3 is 12 residues long. V lost 7 bases, J lost 3 bases, and 9 bases lay in between. CDR3: CASKPGEETQYF. CDR3 nucleotide sequence: TGTGCCAGCAAACCCGGGGAAGAGACCCAGTACTTC.

At least ten counts were recorded for this clonotype. The chain uses TRBV3-1 and TRBJ2-7; 9 bases are shared with TRBD2. J gave up 4 bases and V 4 bases, and 5 bases lay outside the gene matches. The CDR3 has 14 amino acids. CDR1 is LGHDT and CDR2 is YNNKEL in the germline V gene (reference sequence). The CDR3 DNA follows: TGTGCCAGCAGCCCTCGGACTAGCGAATACGAGCAGTACTTC. Translation: CASSPRTSEYEQYF.

The sample holds many counts of this clonotype. The chain has TRBV20-1 and TRBJ2-7, with 8 nucleotides matching TRBD1. From germline, CDR1 is DFQATT and CDR2 SNEGSKA (reference sequence). This CDR3 has 14 residues. V dropped 5 bases and J dropped 5; count of bases not matched to a gene: 11. This chain's CDR3 is CSALTRDRIHEQYF. The CDR3 region has the DNA TGCAGTGCTTTAACCCGGGACAGGATCCACGAGCAGTACTTC.

This clonotype was seen a few times. The chain uses TRBV20-1 and TRBJ2-1; D tentatively fits TRBD1 or TRBD2 (5 bases each). Germline assignment: CDR1 DFQATT and CDR2 SNEGSKA (reference sequence). Deletions cut 3 bases from V and 5 bases from J, with 14 bases between. The CDR3 covers 14 residues. CDR3 DNA: TGCAGTGCTAGCTGGGGGAGATCCCACAATGAGCAGTTCTTC. It codes for CSASWGRSHNEQFF.

In DNA, the CDR3 is TGTGCCAGCAGTTCCCCCACGGGACGTGGCAATCAGCCCCAGCATTTT. This sequence encodes CASSSPTGRGNQPQHF. The chain joins TRBV12-3 or TRBV12-4 to TRBJ1-5, with D maybe TRBD1 (5 bases). The CDR3 covers 16 residues. The germline V and J ends were trimmed by 4 bases and 2 bases, with 15 bases remaining between them.

The sample holds many counts of this clonotype. V and J are TRBV29-1 and TRBJ1-4, with a tentative D call TRBD1 (6 bases). The CDR3 spans 16 residues. Between the trimmed V and J ends, which lost 1 base and 7 bases, there was a span of 19 bases. Germline V gene lookup returns CDR1 SQVTM and CDR2 ANQGSEA. This CDR3 is CSVEVAGTGWGEKLFF. The CDR3 DNA follows: TGCAGCGTTGAAGTTGCGGGTACAGGGTGGGGTGAAAAACTGTTTTTT.

The V gene is TRBV5-6, the J gene TRBJ2-3; D is perhaps TRBD2 (6 bases). Between the trimmed V and J ends, which lost 3 bases and 1 base, there was a span of 18 bases. The CDR3 loop spans 17 amino acids. CDR1 is SGHDT, CDR2 YYEEEE, per germline. The DNA of the CDR3 is TGTGCCAGCAGCTCGACAGCTCAGGGAGGTGGCACAGATACGCAGTATTTT. It is translated as CASSSTAQGGGTDTQYF.

The V and J genes are TRBV18 and TRBJ2-7, with unresolved D. Germline CDR1 reads KGHSH; CDR2 reads LQKENI. The CDR3 runs to 13 residues. Trimming stripped 1 base from V and 2 bases from J, with 6 bases between. CDR3 region: CASSPRVAYEQYF. The CDR3 DNA reads as TGTGCCAGCTCACCACGTGTTGCCTACGAGCAGTACTTC.

This clonotype was picked up many times. This chain links TRBV6-2 or TRBV6-3 with TRBJ2-3; 11 bases are a match to TRBD2. Per the germline V gene, CDR1 is MNHEY and CDR2 is SVGEGT. The CDR3 is made up of 18 amino acids. V was pared by 5 bases and J by 6 bases, with 16 bases of the junction left unmatched. The CDR3 loop reads CASSTHRILAGEVDTQYF. Written as DNA, the CDR3 is TGTGCCAGCAGTACCCACAGAATACTAGCGGGAGAGGTGGATACGCAGTATTTT.

The genes are TRBV5-1 and TRBJ1-1; 7 bases line up with TRBD1. The germline gives CDR1 SGHRS, CDR2 YFSETQ. The CDR3 contains 13 residues. Germline trimming cut 0 bases from V and 4 bases from J; bases unmatched to any gene: 0. The CDR3 sequence: CASSLEGATEAFF. The CDR3, as DNA: TGCGCCAGCAGCTTGGAGGGGGCCACTGAAGCTTTCTTT.

This clonotype occurred many times. Written as DNA, the CDR3 is TGCAGTGCTAGAGATAGCCTGAACACCGGGGAGCTGTTTTTT. Its protein product is CSARDSLNTGELFF. The chain links TRBV20-1 to TRBJ2-2; D is undetermined. Germline lookup yields CDR1 DFQATT and CDR2 SNEGSKA (reference sequence). V lost 0 bases to trimming and J lost 1 base, with 6 bases between them. There are 14 residues in the CDR3.

This clonotype has a count of ten or more. V is TRBV2 and J is TRBJ2-5, with D hard to call. The V gene lost 4 bases and the J gene lost 3 bases, with 3 bases spanning the gap. The CDR3 totals 11 residues. Per the germline V gene, CDR1 is SNHLY and CDR2 is FYNNEI. The CDR3 DNA is TGTGCCAGCAGTGTAGAAGAGACCCAGTACTTC. It yields the protein CASSVEETQYF.

This clonotype was seen repeatedly, ten times or more. This chain joins TRBV29-1 and TRBJ1-2, with TRBD1 matching 7 bases. V shed 5 bases and J 0 bases; nucleotides not matched to a gene: 6. Germline CDR1 reads SQVTM; CDR2 reads ANQGSEA. The CDR3 sequence is 14 residues long. CDR3 sequence (DNA): TGCAGCGTTAAAAGGACAGGAGCTAACTATGGCTACACCTTC. It specifies CSVKRTGANYGYTF.